This TCR beta chain originates from a study of T cell repertoires in cytomegalovirus infection. Findings and limits, study-wide: Based on cumulative public TCR beta family frequency, carriers of CMV plus the relevant HLA were identified.

TCRdb reanalysed the reads using MiXCR and keeps one entry per CDR3 protein. The data contain some 450,000 distinct CDR3 sequences, under 40% of them singletons. About this clonotype: Its antigen is not identified.

The sequenced material came from PBMCs. The sequence derives from a human donor in good health (CMV status not recorded). Some clones in this sample may be carry-over from other donors' samples.

The CDR3 coding sequence is TGTGCCATCAGTGAGTTGGGGGGTGGACAGCCCCAGCATTTT. Protein: CAISELGGGQPQHF. This chain uses TRBV10-3 with TRBJ1-5; TRBD1 is a possible D gene (5 bases). Germline lookup yields CDR1 ENHRY and CDR2 SYGVKD. This CDR3 region has 14 residues. The ends were cut back, 1 base at V and 7 bases at J, with 11 bases in the middle.